This TCR beta chain was profiled in a study of T cell responses to AZD1222 COVID-19 vaccine. Looking at the study overall: Second doses that came at about 4 or about 12 weeks were put together.

As regards this clone: Antigen specificity is unknown.

Regarding the study as a whole: A reported finding is that nearly half of spike-specific TCRs target unmutated variant regions. Clonal diversity may have been underestimated, and the donors were mostly white British, with more females than males.

The repertoire was sequenced with immunoSEQ multiplex PCR; TCRdb's copy has only in-frame clones and lacks some. The sample contains 100,000 to 150,000 clones, around 89% of which appear only once. The V gene end was trimmed by 5 bases and the J gene end by 3 bases; junction bases not matched to a gene: 5. Per germline, CDR1 SEHNR and CDR2 FQNEAQ (reference sequence). CDR3 size: 15 residues. The source was peripheral blood, collected on day 0 of AZD1222 vaccination. The chain recombines TRBV7-9 with TRBJ1-4; 8 nucleotides agree with TRBD1. The TCR sequence derives from an adult in good health. CDR3 protein: CASSRDRGANEKLFF. CDR3 nucleotides: TGTGCCAGCAGCCGCGACAGGGGTGCTAATGAAAAACTGTTTTTT.